This paragraph reports one TCR beta chain. This entry belongs to a study of control samples from healthy donors and cancer patients. Clones were sequenced by immunoSEQ multiplex PCR, and TCRdb holds only the in-frame ones, with some missing. The sample comprises around 150,000 clones, less than 95% of which are singletons, and 13% to 15% rests with the top ten. J lost 8 bases, V lost 4 bases, and 11 bases had no gene match. This CDR3 is built from 15 residues. Per germline, CDR1 SGHNT and CDR2 YYREEE (reference sequence). The chain links TRBV5-4 to TRBJ2-1, with TRBD2 matching 8 bases. The receptor was derived from a man between 60 and 75 years old with colorectal cancer. The specimen sequenced was PBMCs. CDR3 nucleotides: TGTGCCAGCAGCCCTGGAGCGGGGGCTATGGATGAGCAGTTCTTC. Residues: CASSPGAGAMDEQFF.